Listed below are T cell receptor beta chains from one sample, sequenced in a study of T cells after yellow fever vaccination. TCRdb re-called the 5' RACE reads with MiXCR, one entry per CDR3 protein. The data hold fewer than 150,000 distinct CDR3 sequences, with more than 5.5% observed a single time. Specimen: CD4+ T cells sorted from PBMCs, collected approximately 47 days after the first yellow fever vaccination. These receptors all come from a man younger than 35 who received the YFV17D yellow fever vaccine. Both conserved end residues are part of each CDR3. Each record gives: J gene, clone size, D gene, V gene, CDR3 protein, CDR3 DNA. A D gene is named only where the DNA matches it firmly. Clone size is given for some rows only: seen once, a few or many times, or a class if the clone is expanded.

J: TRBJ2-1; size: many; D: .; V: TRBV30; CDR3: CAWTSYNEQFF; DNA: TGTGCCTGGACATCCTACAATGAGCAGTTCTTC
J: TRBJ2-5; size: .; D: .; V: TRBV4-3; CDR3: CASSQVAFDGSETQYF; DNA: TGCGCCAGCAGCCAAGTGGCTTTCGATGGGTCAGAGACCCAGTACTTC
J: TRBJ1-2; size: .; D: .; V: TRBV10-3; CDR3: CARQEPGVDGYTF; DNA: TGTGCCAGACAGGAGCCGGGGGTTGATGGCTACACCTTC
J: TRBJ2-5; size: .; D: .; V: TRBV5-1; CDR3: CASGKTGSTQETQYF; DNA: TGCGCCAGCGGAAAAACAGGGTCCACGCAAGAGACCCAGTACTTC
J: TRBJ1-1; size: many; D: .; V: TRBV10-3; CDR3: CAISERGAEAFF; DNA: TGTGCCATCAGTGAGCGGGGCGCTGAAGCTTTCTTT
J: TRBJ2-7; size: few; D: TRBD1; V: TRBV3-1; CDR3: CASSRTGGSYEQYF; DNA: TGTGCCAGCAGCCGGACAGGGGGCTCCTACGAGCAGTACTTC
J: TRBJ2-1; size: many; D: TRBD2; V: TRBV20-1; CDR3: CSARGSSGETYNEQFF; DNA: TGCAGTGCTAGAGGTTCTAGCGGGGAGACCTACAATGAGCAGTTCTTC
J: TRBJ1-5; size: many; D: .; V: TRBV7-2; CDR3: CASSLEGLGPQHF; DNA: TGTGCCAGCAGCTTAGAGGGGTTGGGGCCCCAGCATTTT
J: TRBJ1-1; size: many; D: .; V: TRBV7-2; CDR3: CASTFQGLTEAFF; DNA: TGTGCCAGCACCTTTCAGGGGCTGACTGAAGCTTTCTTT
J: TRBJ2-2; size: many; D: .; V: TRBV5-4; CDR3: CATQKGGADGELFF; DNA: TGTGCCACCCAAAAAGGGGGGGCGGACGGGGAGCTGTTTTTT
J: TRBJ1-4; size: .; D: .; V: TRBV7-9; CDR3: CASRRAMEEKLFF; DNA: TGTGCCAGCAGGCGAGCGATGGAGGAAAAACTGTTTTTT
J: TRBJ2-5; size: .; D: .; V: TRBV10-3; CDR3: CAIKDSQIQETQYF; DNA: TGTGCCATCAAGGACAGCCAGATACAAGAGACCCAGTACTTC
J: TRBJ1-3; size: many; D: .; V: TRBV3-1; CDR3: CASGGRDSGNTIYF; DNA: TGTGCCAGCGGGGGGAGGGACTCTGGAAACACCATATATTTT
J: TRBJ2-5; size: many; D: .; V: TRBV5-1; CDR3: CASSPPRAETQYF; DNA: TGCGCCAGCAGCCCGCCGAGGGCTGAGACCCAGTACTTC
J: TRBJ2-2; size: many; D: .; V: TRBV6-6; CDR3: CASIGPYTGELFF; DNA: TGTGCCAGTATCGGGCCCTACACCGGGGAGCTGTTTTTT
J: TRBJ2-5; size: many; D: .; V: TRBV20-1; CDR3: CSARWASSGTQYF; DNA: TGCAGTGCTAGATGGGCTAGCTCCGGGACCCAGTACTTC
J: TRBJ1-2; size: .; D: TRBD1; V: TRBV20-1; CDR3: CRVDRAGGSTDGYTF; DNA: TGCAGAGTGGATCGGGCAGGGGGCTCGACGGATGGCTACACCTTC
J: TRBJ2-1; size: many; D: .; V: TRBV18; CDR3: CASSPGENEQFF; DNA: TGTGCCAGCTCACCGGGGGAAAATGAGCAGTTCTTC
J: TRBJ2-5; size: many; D: .; V: TRBV5-1; CDR3: CASSLAREETQYF; DNA: TGCGCCAGCAGCTTGGCAAGGGAAGAGACCCAGTACTTC
J: TRBJ2-3; size: many; D: .; V: TRBV12-3/TRBV12-4; CDR3: CASSVRGADTQYF; DNA: TGTGCCAGCAGTGTCCGGGGTGCAGATACGCAGTATTTT
J: TRBJ2-1; size: many; D: .; V: TRBV29-1; CDR3: CSVEFSLSYNEQFF; DNA: TGCAGCGTTGAGTTTAGCCTCTCCTACAATGAGCAGTTCTTC
J: TRBJ2-2; size: many; D: .; V: TRBV5-1; CDR3: CASSLAGELFF; DNA: TGCGCCAGCAGTTTGGCCGGGGAGCTGTTTTTT
J: TRBJ2-6; size: many; D: .; V: TRBV10-3; CDR3: CAISESTVLSGANVLTF; DNA: TGTGCCATCAGTGAGTCGACAGTTCTCTCTGGGGCCAACGTCCTGACTTTC
J: TRBJ1-1; size: few; D: .; V: TRBV5-1; CDR3: CASSLGGGPNTEAFF; DNA: TGCGCCAGCAGCTTGGGAGGAGGCCCGAACACTGAAGCTTTCTTT
J: TRBJ2-3; size: many; D: TRBD1; V: TRBV20-1; CDR3: CSATGQGHSDTQYF; DNA: TGCAGTGCTACGGGACAGGGTCACTCAGATACGCAGTATTTT
J: TRBJ1-1; size: many; D: .; V: TRBV7-9; CDR3: CASSDYGLDGTEAFF; DNA: TGTGCCAGCAGCGATTACGGTCTGGATGGAACTGAAGCTTTCTTT
J: TRBJ2-7; size: many; D: TRBD2; V: TRBV20-1; CDR3: CSAGTSGFSYEQYF; DNA: TGCAGTGCGGGGACTAGCGGGTTCTCCTACGAGCAGTACTTC